This T cell receptor beta chain was captured by sequencing in a study of blood T cells in healthy people across ages (dated by TCRdb to between 2014 and 2017). About the investigation overall: In model experiments, roughly one uniquely barcoded TCR beta cDNA molecule per two T cells was captured by template switching. The study measured age-related changes in TCR beta repertoire diversity using deep sequencing normalized with unique cDNA molecular identifiers. The study analyzed two additional independent replicas of 1 million unique cDNA reads from the same blood draw for two donors, one aged 18 to 29 and one aged 80 or older. Donors were grouped into four age groups: young (average roughly 15 years), middle-aged (roughly 38), aged (over 55) and long-lived (about 82). What the research found in general, with its limitations: Because the CMV infection status of the donors was unknown, age-related changes in expanded clonotypes may potentially have been confounded. The percentage of naive T cells measured by flow cytometry correlated strongly with observed TCR beta diversity. Total diversity estimates from one million sequenced T cells were considered lower bounds and underestimates. Because profiling used bulk unsorted PBMCs, naive and antigen-experienced compartments could not be compared conclusively. The long-lived group showed more naive CD4+ T cells, fewer expanded clones and increased TCR diversity than the aged group, suggesting age selection. As age increased, observed TCR beta diversity per million T cells dropped in a roughly linear way, and a significant reduction was already evident by age 40.

On this clonotype: Its antigen has not been determined. There are no base qualities to consult, and no much larger clone falls within one base.

The library was produced with 5' RACE. TCRdb shows the sequencer as Illumina HiSeq 2500. The second PCR ran for roughly 7 to 12 cycles and used a J-beta primer mix along with a sample-barcoded 5' primer. A template-switch 5' adaptor carrying 12 random nucleotides introduced a unique molecular identifier onto each TCR beta cDNA molecule. Each sample yielded at least 2.5 million CDR3-containing paired-end reads. All of the RNA was converted into first-strand cDNA using the Mint cDNA synthesis kit, with a TRBC-specific oligonucleotide serving as the primer. Following uracil-DNA glycosylase treatment, a first 18-cycle PCR with universal primers M1SS and BC2_uni_R was performed on all cDNA. The paper's processing steps were these. Each sample was normalized by randomly selecting 1 million high-quality reads, each carrying a distinct molecular identifier. Reads sharing molecular identifiers were discarded rather than binned into consensus sequences. MiTCR, run with a Q25 quality threshold and the strictest error-elimination algorithm, handled CDR3 identification, clonotype clustering and error correction. A nonparametric unseen species model using Euler transformation provided a lower-bound estimate of total TCR beta diversity. TCRdb trimmed public reads at Q25 via fastp, called clones via MiXCR and kept in-frame beta chains. Duplicate CDR3 protein sequences are folded into a single record with the most common DNA and genes. TCRdb, not the authors, supplied the V and J calls. Here the sample has 760,000 or so distinct CDR3 sequences; about 25% occur a single time. The ten largest clones capture roughly a tenth of the sample.

The 39 donors, aged 6 to 90 years, were systemically healthy Caucasian individuals from Russia. Each donor gave ten milliliters of peripheral blood, collected into EDTA-treated Vacutainer tubes. PBMCs were isolated by Ficoll-Paque density-gradient centrifugation, with at least 7 million obtained per sample. Trizol reagent was used to extract total RNA from PBMCs, with at least 5.5 micrograms per sample. For every donor, an aliquot of PBMCs went through flow cytometry to measure the percentages of naive CD45RAhigh/CD27high T cells. V loses 4 bases of germline sequence and J loses 6 bases, and the interval between the two ends is 14 bases. The CDR3 numbers 14 residues from cysteine through phenylalanine. Solely the CDR3 DNA is kept, with 42 bases framed from the first base. CDR1 SGHKS and CDR2 YYEKEE were looked up in the germline V gene (reference sequence). The same specimen was also included in a second study, on T cells of mothers and their children. The second source states: Donors were nine systemically healthy Caucasian individuals: three mothers and their six children. cDNA synthesis consumed the entire amount of extracted RNA, loaded at around 1.5 ug RNA in each 15 ul reaction. Sample barcodes and 2-4 random nucleotides were added via the M1S primer in the second PCR. Each mother yielded over 8.5 million TCR beta CDR3 reads and each child 3 million to 3.5 million reads. Thymic selection shapes the output of TCR recombination in a similar way in related and unrelated pairs, and inherited differences have a minor effect. Normalized repertoire overlap in related mother-child pairs was always slightly higher than in unrelated mother-child pairs, but the difference was never significant. No persistent microchimeric T cell clones were detected, at a sensitivity of 80 to 100 clones per million clonotypes. The study used deep NGS to compare TCR beta repertoires of mothers and children, seeking features distinguishing related mother-child pairs from unrelated individuals. The mean age was 40 +/- 4 years for the mothers and approximately 11 +/- 4 years for the children. Libraries were sequenced on Illumina HiSeq 2000 with 100+100 nt paired-end reads after adapter ligation with NEBNext reagents. Mother and child libraries were prepared a month apart and sequenced in separate runs to prevent cross-contamination. Between roughly 500,000 and 2,100,000 distinct TCR beta clonotypes were identified per donor. Naive TCR beta clonotypes were estimated from low-frequency clonotypes matched to each donor's FACS-determined naive share, without sorting.

The source material was blood. The origin of this receptor is a boy younger than 18 in good health. The chain uses TRBV5-5 and TRBJ2-1; TRBD2 might be the D gene, on 6 matching bases. The DNA sequence reads TGTGCCAGCAGCCTCGATCCGGGGGTCAATGAGCAGTTCTTC. Its coded protein is CASSLDPGVNEQFF.